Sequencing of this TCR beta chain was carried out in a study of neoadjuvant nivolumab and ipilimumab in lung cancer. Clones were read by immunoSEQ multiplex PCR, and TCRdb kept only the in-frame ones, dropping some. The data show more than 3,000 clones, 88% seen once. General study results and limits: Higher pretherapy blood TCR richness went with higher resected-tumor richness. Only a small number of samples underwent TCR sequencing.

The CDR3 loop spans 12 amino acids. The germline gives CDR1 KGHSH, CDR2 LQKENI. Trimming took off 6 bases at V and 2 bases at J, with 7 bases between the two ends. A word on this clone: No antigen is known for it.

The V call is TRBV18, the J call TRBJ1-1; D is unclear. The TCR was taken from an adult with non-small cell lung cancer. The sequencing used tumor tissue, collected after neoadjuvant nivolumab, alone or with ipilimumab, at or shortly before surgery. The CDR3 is CASSGSNTEAFF. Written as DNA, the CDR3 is TGTGCCAGCTCGGGGTCTAACACTGAAGCTTTCTTT.